Shown below are 23 T cell receptor beta chains from a single sample sequenced in a study of early T cells in non-severe SARS-CoV-2 infection. TCRdb itself ran the 5' RACE reads through MiXCR, one entry per CDR3 protein. The sample gives about 66,000 distinct CDR3 sequences, roughly 13% of which show up once; roughly 8.3% is in the top ten. Sample: whole blood. These TCRs come from an adult who was a healthcare worker with PCR-confirmed SARS-CoV-2 infection or an uninfected control (not recorded which).

This clonotype was seen ten or more times. The rearrangement links TRBV2 to TRBJ1-5; D unresolved. The CDR3 extends over 15 amino acids. Germline values: CDR1 SNHLY, CDR2 FYNNEI. The ends were cut back, 7 bases at V and 0 bases at J, with 13 bases in the middle. The CDR3 spells CASKLDKNSNQPQHF. CDR3 in DNA: TGTGCCAGCAAGCTTGACAAGAATAGCAATCAGCCCCAGCATTTT. The full variable domain, its missing parts supplied by reference TRBV2 and TRBJ1-5, is EPEVTQTPSHQVTQMGQEVILRCVPISNHLYFYWYRQILGQKVEFLVSFYNNEISEKSEIFDDQFSVERPDGSNFTLKIRSTKLEDSAMYFCASKLDKNSNQPQHFGDGTRLSIL.

This clonotype was observed a few times. The V call is TRBV29-1, the J call TRBJ2-7, with D perhaps matching TRBD2 (6 bases). This CDR3 has 14 amino acids. The V gene lost 7 bases and the J gene lost 1 base, with 17 bases spanning the gap. Germline V gives CDR1 SQVTM, CDR2 ANQGSEA. This chain's CDR3 is CSAANRAGSYEQYF. The CDR3 nucleotides are TGCAGCGCCGCAAATCGCGCGGGATCCTACGAGCAGTACTTC.

This clonotype was recorded many times. The chain joins TRBV14 to TRBJ2-1, with D perhaps TRBD1 (6 bases). Per the germline V gene, CDR1 is SGHDN and CDR2 is FVKESK. The CDR3 is 15 amino acids. Deletions cut 3 bases from V and 7 bases from J, with 16 bases between. This chain's CDR3 is CASSQGQGKRNEQFF. CDR3 in DNA: TGTGCCAGCAGCCAGGGGCAGGGGAAGCGGAATGAGCAGTTCTTC.

This clonotype was found many times. The chain carries TRBV9 and TRBJ2-2, with a weak D call TRBD1 (6 bases). The V end lost 5 bases, the J end lost 2 bases, and 10 bases lay between the germline ends. Germline V gene lookup returns CDR1 SGDLS and CDR2 YYNGEE. There are 14 residues in the CDR3. The CDR3 nucleotides read TGTGCCAGCAGAGAGGGGGTCAACACCGGGGAGCTGTTTTTT. Translating it yields CASREGVNTGELFF. The full variable domain, with the rest looked up from reference TRBV9 and TRBJ2-2, is DSGVTQTPKHLITATGQRVTLRCSPRSGDLSVYWYQQSLDQGLQFLIQYYNGEERAKGNILERFSAQQFPDLHSELNLSSLELGDSALYFCASREGVNTGELFFGEGSRLTVL.

V gene TRBV7-9 combines with J gene TRBJ1-5, with 8 nucleotides matching TRBD1. J was trimmed by 8 bases and V by 0 bases; bases with no gene match: 15. Germline CDR1 SEHNR, CDR2 FQNEAQ (reference sequence). The CDR3 consists of 18 residues. CDR3 nucleotides: TGTGCCAGCAGCTTAGCGCCCCCAGGGGGCAGCTCGGTGGAGCCCCAGCATTTT. This sequence encodes CASSLAPPGGSSVEPQHF.

This clonotype was found a few times. V and J are TRBV28 and TRBJ1-5; D gene unclear. V was clipped by 5 bases and J by 6 bases, with 8 bases between them. The CDR3 runs 12 residues. CDR1 MDHEN and CDR2 SYDVKM come from the germline V gene. The CDR3 sequence: CASSPLGQPQHF. In DNA, the CDR3 is TGTGCCAGCAGTCCCTTGGGTCAGCCCCAGCATTTT.

This clonotype appeared many times. The chain couples TRBV12-3 or TRBV12-4 to TRBJ2-2, with 7 bases lining up with TRBD2. Germline trimming cut 3 bases from V and 5 bases from J; bases unmatched to any gene: 6. The length of the CDR3 is 15 residues. As DNA, the CDR3 is TGTGCCAGCAGTTTGGGCGGGAGAAGGACCGGGGAGCTGTTTTTT. Its protein is CASSLGGRRTGELFF.

The rearrangement joins TRBV7-6 to TRBJ2-3, with D perhaps matching TRBD1 (6 bases). Germline V gives CDR1 SGHVS, CDR2 FNYEAQ. The CDR3 covers 17 residues. V was shortened by 4 bases and J by 5 bases, with 22 bases between the two germline ends. CDR3 protein: CASSSWGRTGQKDTQYF. Here the CDR3 DNA reads TGTGCCAGCAGCTCCTGGGGACGAACAGGACAGAAAGATACGCAGTATTTT.

This clonotype was seen only a few times. This rearrangement joins TRBV28 to TRBJ1-5; no clear D. The CDR3 runs to 14 residues. Trimming took 2 bases from V and 3 from J, leaving 8 bases between them. Germline CDR1 is MDHEN and CDR2 is SYDVKM. CDR3 nucleotide sequence: TGTGCCAGCAGTTTAAGGCAGAACAATCAGCCCCAGCATTTT. Protein sequence: CASSLRQNNQPQHF.

This clonotype was seen a handful of times. The rearrangement joins TRBV11-2 to TRBJ2-7, with D possibly TRBD1 on 5 matching bases. The CDR3 is 15 amino acids. V lost 4 bases to trimming and J lost 7 bases, with 20 bases between them. Germline V gene data show CDR1 as SGHAT and CDR2 as FQNNGV. CDR3 sequence reads: CASSYDPLQGAEQYF. Written as DNA, the CDR3 is TGTGCCAGCAGCTACGACCCACTCCAGGGTGCAGAGCAGTACTTC.

This rearrangement joins TRBV20-1 to TRBJ2-7, with 9 bases lining up with TRBD2. Germline CDR1 is DFQATT and CDR2 is SNEGSKA (reference sequence). This CDR3 contains 16 residues. The V segment lost 5 bases and the J segment 7 bases; nucleotides outside the gene matches: 18. CDR3 region: CSAYPGLARFGWEQYF. In DNA form, the CDR3 reads TGCAGTGCTTATCCGGGACTAGCAAGGTTCGGCTGGGAGCAGTACTTC.

This clonotype has just a few counts. V is TRBV19 and J is TRBJ1-2; TRBD1 aligns across 9 bases. CDR3 length: 16 amino acids. Germline-derived CDR1 and CDR2 are LNHDA and SQIVND (reference sequence). V shed 2 bases, J shed 6 bases, and the junction held 10 bases outside the gene matches. CDR3 sequence reads: CASSISGTGTSDGYTF. The CDR3, as DNA: TGTGCCAGTAGTATATCGGGGACAGGGACATCGGATGGCTACACCTTC. Together with reference TRBV19 and TRBJ1-2, the CDR3 gives the full variable domain: DGGITQSPKYLFRKEGQNVTLSCEQNLNHDAMYWYRQDPGQGLRLIYYSQIVNDFQKGDIAEGYSVSREKKESFPLTVTSAQKNPTAFYLCASSISGTGTSDGYTFGSGTRLTVV.

The chain employs TRBV6-4 and TRBJ2-7; D gene ambiguous. Trimming shortened V by 2 bases and J by 6 bases, and 17 bases separated the two germline ends. CDR1 MRHNA and CDR2 SNTAGT come from the germline V gene. This CDR3 has 15 residues. Here the CDR3 reads CASSDRVILGSEQYF. CDR3 coding DNA: TGTGCCAGCAGTGACAGGGTGATCCTCGGGTCCGAGCAGTACTTC.

This clonotype was seen a single time. This chain joins TRBV29-1 and TRBJ2-1; TRBD2 matches at 12 bases. The V gene end was trimmed by 8 bases and the J gene end by 12 bases; junction bases not matched to a gene: 11. CDR1 and CDR2 (germline): SQVTM, ANQGSEA. This CDR3 contains 13 residues. CDR3 sequence: CSTRTSGIARQFF. CDR3 coding DNA: TGCAGCACTAGGACTAGCGGGATTGCTCGGCAGTTCTTC.

This clonotype was detected ten times or more. The chain recombines TRBV29-1 with TRBJ1-1; no clear D gene. CDR1 is SQVTM and CDR2 is ANQGSEA in the germline V gene. V gave up 6 bases and J gave up 3 bases, with 23 bases separating them. The CDR3 contains 16 residues. CDR3 sequence reads: CSVGETVGIGDTEAFF. The CDR3 DNA follows: TGCAGCGTCGGGGAAACAGTGGGGATTGGGGACACTGAAGCTTTCTTT. The full variable domain, completed using reference TRBV29-1 and TRBJ1-1, is SAVISQKPSRDICQRGTSLTIQCQVDSQVTMMFWYRQQPGQSLTLIATANQGSEATYESGFVIDKFPISRPNLTFSTLTVSNMSPEDSSIYLCSVGETVGIGDTEAFFGQGTRLTVV.

This clonotype was seen a handful of times. The V gene is TRBV28, the J gene TRBJ2-3, with a weak D call TRBD1 (6 bases). Germline values: CDR1 MDHEN, CDR2 SYDVKM. The CDR3 consists of 16 residues. Trimming cost V 3 bases and J 0 bases, with 13 bases left between them. The CDR3 nucleotides are TGTGCCAGCAGTTTCAGCCTGCAGGGGAGCACAGATACGCAGTATTTT. Protein sequence: CASSFSLQGSTDTQYF. Based on the CDR3 plus reference TRBV28 and TRBJ2-3, the full variable domain is DVKVTQSSRYLVKRTGEKVFLECVQDMDHENMFWYRQDPGLGLRLIYFSYDVKMKEKGDIPEGYSVSREKKERFSLILESASTNQTSMYLCASSFSLQGSTDTQYFGPGTRLTVL.

This clonotype was counted between two and nine times. The chain employs TRBV9 and TRBJ2-3, with TRBD2 matching 12 bases. CDR1 and CDR2 (germline): SGDLS, YYNGEE. J lost 2 bases, V lost 3 bases, and 10 bases had no gene match. The CDR3 spans 18 residues. The CDR3 spells CASSGLAGGRQYTDTQYF. CDR3 coding DNA: TGTGCCAGCAGCGGGCTAGCGGGAGGGCGTCAATACACAGATACGCAGTATTTT. The entire variable domain, with the rest obtained from reference TRBV9 and TRBJ2-3, is as follows: DSGVTQTPKHLITATGQRVTLRCSPRSGDLSVYWYQQSLDQGLQFLIQYYNGEERAKGNILERFSAQQFPDLHSELNLSSLELGDSALYFCASSGLAGGRQYTDTQYFGPGTRLTVL.

This clonotype showed up just a few times. This chain uses TRBV7-2 with TRBJ2-3; D may be TRBD1 or TRBD2 (6 bases each). The germline CDR1 and CDR2 sequences are SGHTA and FQGNSA. Trimming took off 5 bases at V and 4 bases at J, with 31 bases between the two ends. The CDR3 length is 20 residues. The CDR3 sequence: CASSRGSGWGAVKFPDTQYF. The CDR3 DNA reads TGTGCCAGCAGCCGAGGATCTGGATGGGGGGCGGTTAAGTTCCCAGATACGCAGTATTTT. Full variable domain (rest looked up from reference TRBV7-2 and TRBJ2-3): GAGVSQSPSNKVTEKGKDVELRCDPISGHTALYWYRQSLGQGLEFLIYFQGNSAPDKSGLPSDRFSAERTGGSVSTLTIQRTQQEDSAVYLCASSRGSGWGAVKFPDTQYFGPGTRLTVL.

This chain connects TRBV20-1 to TRBJ2-2, with D perhaps TRBD2 (6 bases). The CDR3 has 13 amino acids. The germline V gene encodes CDR1 DFQATT and CDR2 SNEGSKA (reference sequence). The ends were cut back, 0 bases at V and 6 bases at J, with 8 bases in the middle. This CDR3 is CSARDGTSGELFF. CDR3 DNA: TGCAGTGCTAGAGATGGGACTTCCGGGGAGCTGTTTTTT.

The V and J genes are TRBV24-1 and TRBJ2-3; D is perhaps TRBD2 (6 bases). The CDR3 has 14 residues. Per the germline V gene, CDR1 is KGHDR and CDR2 is SFDVKD. Trimming stripped 3 bases from V and 11 bases from J, with 17 bases between. The CDR3: CATSDTGRGGGQYF. The CDR3 DNA sequence: TGTGCCACCAGTGATACCGGACGGGGAGGAGGGCAGTATTTT.

This clonotype appeared a few times. The chain couples TRBV9 to TRBJ2-1; a weak D match, TRBD2 (5 bases). In germline, CDR1 is SGDLS, CDR2 YYNGEE. The CDR3 covers 16 residues. The V end was cut by 4 bases, the J end by 0 bases, with 14 bases between. As DNA, the CDR3 is TGTGCCAGCAGCCCATCGGGGTCGAGCTCCTACAATGAGCAGTTCTTC. Amino acids: CASSPSGSSSYNEQFF.

This clonotype showed up just a few times. This sequence joins TRBV12-3 or TRBV12-4 and TRBJ2-7; no clear D gene. The CDR3 is 13 amino acids. The V gene lost 6 bases and the J gene lost 3 bases, with 12 bases spanning the gap. The CDR3 loop is CASSRALYYEQYF. The CDR3 DNA is TGTGCCAGCAGCCGGGCCCTCTACTACGAGCAGTACTTC.

A few counts support this clonotype. V usage is TRBV6-5 and J usage is TRBJ2-3; 8 bases map to TRBD2. This CDR3 has 17 amino acids. The V gene's germline CDR1 is MNHEY and CDR2 SVGAGI. J lost 2 bases, V lost 2 bases, and 9 bases had no gene match. The CDR3 bases are TGTGCCAGCAGTTACGACTCTGCGGGAGGATCCACAGATACGCAGTATTTT. The encoded protein is CASSYDSAGGSTDTQYF.